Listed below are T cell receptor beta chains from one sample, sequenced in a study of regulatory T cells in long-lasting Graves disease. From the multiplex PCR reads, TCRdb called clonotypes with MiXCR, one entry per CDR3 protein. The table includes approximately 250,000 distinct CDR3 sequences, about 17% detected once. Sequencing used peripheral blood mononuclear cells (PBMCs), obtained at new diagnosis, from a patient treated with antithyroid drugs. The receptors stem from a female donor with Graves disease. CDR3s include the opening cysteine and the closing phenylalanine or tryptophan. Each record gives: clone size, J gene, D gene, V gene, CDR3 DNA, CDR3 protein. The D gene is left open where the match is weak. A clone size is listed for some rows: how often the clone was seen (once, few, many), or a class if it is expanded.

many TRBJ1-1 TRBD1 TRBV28 TGTGCCAGCAGTTTATCTGGACAGGGGGCGGTGAACACTGAAGCTTTCTTT CASSLSGQGAVNTEAFF
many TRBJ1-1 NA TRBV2 TGTGCCAGCTTATGGACCGTCGGTAGCACTGAAGCTTTCTTT CASLWTVGSTEAFF
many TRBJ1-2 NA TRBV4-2 TGTGCCAGCAGCCAAGACAAGACCGGGTCGGGCTACACCTTC CASSQDKTGSGYTF
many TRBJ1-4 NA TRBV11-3 TGTGCCAGCAGCTTAAACCGGGACGGCCCCGAAAAACTGTTTTTT CASSLNRDGPEKLFF
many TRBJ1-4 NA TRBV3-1 TGTGCCAGCAGCCCCACCAGGGTTGTTGAAAAACTGTTTTTT CASSPTRVVEKLFF
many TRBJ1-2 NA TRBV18 TGTGCCAGCTCACCTGGCAATCCGCTTACCTATGGCTACACCTTC CASSPGNPLTYGYTF
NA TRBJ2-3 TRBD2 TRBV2 TGTGCCACTCTACAACCACTAGCGGGAAGCACAGATACGCAGTATTTT CATLQPLAGSTDTQYF
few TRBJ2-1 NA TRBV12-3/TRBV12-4 TGTGCCAGCAGTTCCTACCGGGACTCACTATACAATGAGCAGTTCTTC CASSSYRDSLYNEQFF
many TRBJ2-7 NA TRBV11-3 TGTGCCAGCAGCCCCAACGGGCTCTACGAGCAGTACTTC CASSPNGLYEQYF
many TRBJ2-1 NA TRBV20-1 TGCAGTGCTAGAGGGGCTACTAGAGCCAATGAGCAGTTCTTC CSARGATRANEQFF
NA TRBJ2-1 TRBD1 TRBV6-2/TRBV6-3 TGTGCCAGCAGTTCCCGGGGACAGGGGTTTTATGAGCAGTTCTTC CASSSRGQGFYEQFF
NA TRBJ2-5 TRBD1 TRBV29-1 TGCAGCGTCGTACCAATCGACAGGGGAGAGACCCAGTACTTC CSVVPIDRGETQYF
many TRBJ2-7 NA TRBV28 TGTGCCAGCAGACAAAGCTACTACGAGCAGTACTTC CASRQSYYEQYF
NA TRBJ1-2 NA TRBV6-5 TGTGCCAGCAGTTACTCGATAGCCGCCGCTAACTATGGCTACACCTTC CASSYSIAAANYGYTF
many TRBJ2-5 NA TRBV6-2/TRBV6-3 TGTGCCAGCAGTTACTCAAAAGAGACCCAGTACTTC CASSYSKETQYF
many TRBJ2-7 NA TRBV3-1 TGTGCCAGCAGCCAAGGTACCCTAGTTAGCCCCTACGAGCAGTACTTC CASSQGTLVSPYEQYF
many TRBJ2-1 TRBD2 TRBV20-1 TGCAGTGCTAGAGGCGGGAGGGCCCTCGATGAGCAGTTCTTC CSARGGRALDEQFF
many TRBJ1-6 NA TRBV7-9 TGTGCCAGCAGCCCTCCAGGGCCGCTTCCCCTCCACTTT CASSPPGPLPLHF
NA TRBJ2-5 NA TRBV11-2 TGTGCCAGCACCTACGGGGAGACCCAGTACTTC CASTYGETQYF
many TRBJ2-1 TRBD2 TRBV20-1 TGCAGTGCCCTAACCCTAGCGGGAGGGTACAATGAGCAGTTCTTC CSALTLAGGYNEQFF
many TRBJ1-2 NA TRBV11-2 TGTGCCAGCAGCTTAGGGAGGAGCTCATATGGCTACACCTTC CASSLGRSSYGYTF
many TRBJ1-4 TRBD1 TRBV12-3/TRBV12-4 TGTGCCAGCAGTTCCCTGACAGGGGGCGCTAATGAAAAACTGTTTTTT CASSSLTGGANEKLFF
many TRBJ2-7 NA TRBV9 TGTGCCAGCAGCGTATCCCCAGGACCCTCCTACGAGCAGTACTTC CASSVSPGPSYEQYF
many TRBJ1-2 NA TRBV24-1 TGTGCCACCAGTGCTGAGGCTGGCTACACCTTC CATSAEAGYTF
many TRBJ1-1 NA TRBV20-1 TGCAGTGCTAGCCCCCGGGGTTCAGGGGTGAACACTGAAGCTTTCTTT CSASPRGSGVNTEAFF
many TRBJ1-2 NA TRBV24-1 TGTGCCACCAGTGATTCTTACGAGGAAAACTATGGCTACACCTTC CATSDSYEENYGYTF
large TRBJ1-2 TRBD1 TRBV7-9 TGTGCCAGCAGTCCCAGCGCAGGGGGCTATGGCTACACCTTC CASSPSAGGYGYTF
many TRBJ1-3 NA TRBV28 TGTGCCAGCACTAGTGGAAACACCATATATTTT CASTSGNTIYF
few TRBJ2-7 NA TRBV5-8 TGTGCCAGCCGCCGGCAGGACTCCTACGAGCAGTACTTC CASRRQDSYEQYF
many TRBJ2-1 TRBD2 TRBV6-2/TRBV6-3 TGTGCCAGCAACCCCAGCGGGATAAATGAGCAGTTCTTC CASNPSGINEQFF
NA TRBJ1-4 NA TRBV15 TGTGCCGCCAGCAGAGATCGCCCCGGGGGGGCAACTAATGAAAAACTGTTTTTT CAASRDRPGGATNEKLFF
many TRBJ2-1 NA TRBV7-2 TGTGCCAGCAGCAACAGATTAATCTACAATGAGCAGTTCTTC CASSNRLIYNEQFF
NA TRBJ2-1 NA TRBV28 TGTGCCAGCAGGTCCTCCGAGCCCCCCTCTCGGTTCTTC CASRSSEPPSRFF
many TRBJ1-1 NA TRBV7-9 TGTGCCAGCAGCTCCTCAGGGAGGACATTCGGAGCTTTCTTT CASSSSGRTFGAFF
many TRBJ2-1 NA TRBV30 TGTGCCTGGAGCCTAGCTCCCAATGAGCAGTTCTTC CAWSLAPNEQFF
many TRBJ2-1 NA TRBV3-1 TGTGCCAGCAGCCAATTAGGGTCCAACGAGCAGTTCTTC CASSQLGSNEQFF
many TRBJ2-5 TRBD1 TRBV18 TGTGCCAGCTCACCACGGACAGGCCAAGAGACCCAGTACTTC CASSPRTGQETQYF
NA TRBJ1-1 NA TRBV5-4 TGTGCCAGCAGCTTGGGTTTAATGAATGAAGCTTTCTTT CASSLGLMNEAFF
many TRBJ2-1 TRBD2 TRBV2 TGTGCCAGCACCCGACTAGCGGGAGGGTGGAATGAGCAGTTCTTC CASTRLAGGWNEQFF
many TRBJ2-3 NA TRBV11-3 TGTGCCAGCAGCTTAGGCGGACGGACGCACGCAGATACGCAGTATTTT CASSLGGRTHADTQYF
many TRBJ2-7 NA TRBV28 TGTGCCAGCAGTTCTCCCTATAAGCAGTACTTC CASSSPYKQYF
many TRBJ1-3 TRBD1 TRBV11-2 TGTGCCAGCAGCTCCTCTTGGGACAGGGGAAACACCATATATTTT CASSSSWDRGNTIYF
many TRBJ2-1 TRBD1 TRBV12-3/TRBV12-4 TGTGCCAGCAGCTCCCGGGACAGCCAGTTCTTC CASSSRDSQFF
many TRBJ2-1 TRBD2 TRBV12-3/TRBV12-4 TGTGCCAGCAGTTCCCTAGCGGGAGGGTTTTCTTACAATGAGCAGTTCTTC CASSSLAGGFSYNEQFF
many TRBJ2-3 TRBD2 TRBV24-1 TGTGCCACCAGTGACTCCGGACTAGCGGGAGGCACAGATACGCAGTATTTT CATSDSGLAGGTDTQYF
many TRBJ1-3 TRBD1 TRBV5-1 TGCGCCAGCAGCTTTACAGGGGGCACTGGAAACACCATATATTTT CASSFTGGTGNTIYF